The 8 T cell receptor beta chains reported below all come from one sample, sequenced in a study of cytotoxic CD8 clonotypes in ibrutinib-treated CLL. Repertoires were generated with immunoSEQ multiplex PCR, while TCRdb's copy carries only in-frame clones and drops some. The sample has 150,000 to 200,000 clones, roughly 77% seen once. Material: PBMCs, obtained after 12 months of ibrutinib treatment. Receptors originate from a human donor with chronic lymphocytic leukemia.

CDR3 nucleotide sequence: TGCAGCGTTGGTCGGGGGGGCGATCAGCCCCAGCATTTT. Its translation: CSVGRGGDQPQHF. The gene calls are TRBV29-1 and TRBJ1-5; D is possibly TRBD1 (6 bases). V was cut by 4 bases and J by 5 bases, with 12 bases left in between. The CDR3 length is 13 residues. CDR1 is SQVTM and CDR2 is ANQGSEA in the germline V gene.

The CDR3 DNA sequence: TGCGCCAGCAGCCGGGGATGGGAACAAGAGACCCAGTACTTC. Its protein is CASSRGWEQETQYF. The rearrangement joins TRBV5-1 to TRBJ2-5; D perhaps matches TRBD2 (5 bases). Germline V gives CDR1 SGHRS, CDR2 YFSETQ. V was shortened by 4 bases and J by 2 bases, with 12 bases between the two germline ends. This CDR3 has 14 residues.

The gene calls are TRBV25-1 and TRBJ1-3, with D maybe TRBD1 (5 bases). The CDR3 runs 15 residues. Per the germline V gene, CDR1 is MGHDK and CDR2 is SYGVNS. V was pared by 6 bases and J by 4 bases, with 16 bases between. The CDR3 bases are TGTGCCAGCAGCGGGGGTACGGGCCCGGGAAACACCATATATTTT. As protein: CASSGGTGPGNTIYF.

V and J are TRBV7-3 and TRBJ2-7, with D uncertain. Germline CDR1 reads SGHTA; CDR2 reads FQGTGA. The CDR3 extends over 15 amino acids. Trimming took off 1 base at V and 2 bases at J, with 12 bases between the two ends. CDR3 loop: CASSLMADVPYEQYF. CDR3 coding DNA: TGTGCCAGCAGCTTAATGGCCGACGTCCCCTACGAGCAGTACTTC. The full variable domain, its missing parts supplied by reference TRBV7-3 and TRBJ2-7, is GAGVSQTPSNKVTEKGKYVELRCDPISGHTALYWYRQSLGQGPEFLIYFQGTGAADDSGLPNDRFFAVRPEGSVSTLKIQRTERGDSAVYLCASSLMADVPYEQYFGPGTRLTVT.

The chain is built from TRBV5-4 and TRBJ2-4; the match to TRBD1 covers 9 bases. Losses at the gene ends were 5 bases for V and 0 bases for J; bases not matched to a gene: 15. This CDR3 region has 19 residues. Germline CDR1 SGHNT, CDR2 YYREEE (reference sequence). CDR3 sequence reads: CASRSPGQGRGLAKNIQYF. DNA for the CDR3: TGTGCCAGCAGGTCACCGGGACAGGGAAGGGGGCTAGCCAAAAACATTCAGTACTTC.

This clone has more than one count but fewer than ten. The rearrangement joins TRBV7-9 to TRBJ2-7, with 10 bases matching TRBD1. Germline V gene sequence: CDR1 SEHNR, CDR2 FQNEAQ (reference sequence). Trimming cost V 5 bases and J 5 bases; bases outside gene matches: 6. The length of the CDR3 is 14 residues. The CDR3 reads CASSPGQGLNEQYF. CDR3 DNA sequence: TGTGCCAGCAGCCCGGGACAGGGGCTAAACGAGCAGTACTTC.

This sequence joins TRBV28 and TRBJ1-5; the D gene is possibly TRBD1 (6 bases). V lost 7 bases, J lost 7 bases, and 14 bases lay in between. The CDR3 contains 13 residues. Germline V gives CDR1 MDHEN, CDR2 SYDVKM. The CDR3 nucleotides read TGTGCCAGCACGAACAGGGTTGTGCAGCCCCAGCATTTT. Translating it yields CASTNRVVQPQHF. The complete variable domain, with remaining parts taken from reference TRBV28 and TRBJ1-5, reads DVKVTQSSRYLVKRTGEKVFLECVQDMDHENMFWYRQDPGLGLRLIYFSYDVKMKEKGDIPEGYSVSREKKERFSLILESASTNQTSMYLCASTNRVVQPQHFGDGTRLSIL.

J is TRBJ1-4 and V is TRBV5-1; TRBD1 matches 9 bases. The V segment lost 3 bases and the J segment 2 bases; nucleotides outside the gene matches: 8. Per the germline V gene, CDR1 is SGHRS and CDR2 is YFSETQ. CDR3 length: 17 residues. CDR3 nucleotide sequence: TGCGCCAGCAGCTCCGGACAGGGGCGAATTACTAATGAAAAACTGTTTTTT. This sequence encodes CASSSGQGRITNEKLFF. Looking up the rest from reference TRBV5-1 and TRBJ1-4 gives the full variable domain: KAGVTQTPRYLIKTRGQQVTLSCSPISGHRSVSWYQQTPGQGLQFLFEYFSETQRNKGNFPGRFSGRQFSNSRSEMNVSTLELGDSALYLCASSSGQGRITNEKLFFGSGTQLSVL.